Below, 32 T cell receptor beta chains from the same sample are listed, as sequenced in a study of T cell repertoires in cytomegalovirus infection (dated by TCRdb to between 2017 and 2020). The antigens these receptors bind are not known. The treatment or condition label, as the study defines it: in vitro stimulation with specific CMV peptide epitopes to enrich CMV-specific T cells. Sequencing took place on an Illumina HiSeq 1500. TCRdb reran the public reads through fastp at Q25 and MiXCR, keeping productive beta chains. Identical CDR3 protein sequences are pooled into one entry, listed with their most common genes and DNA. The sample records some 220,000 distinct CDR3 sequences, 30% to 45% of which are singletons. Jointly, the top ten make up 55% to 60% of the sample. The specimen was CD8+ T cells from cultured PBMCs, collected from culture after CMV antigen stimulation. These receptors came from a human donor in good health (CMV status not recorded). Some clones in this sample may be carry-over from other donors' samples.

This clonotype has more than one count but fewer than ten. This chain links TRBV4-1 with TRBJ1-1, with D unresolved. The CDR3 is 13 residues long. The germline V gene has CDR1 MGHRA and CDR2 YSYEKL. Deletions cut 1 base from V and 4 bases from J, with 7 bases between. As DNA, the CDR3 is TGCGCCAGCAGCCAAGTTAGGGTCACTGAAGCTTTCTTT. This gives the protein CASSQVRVTEAFF.

At least ten counts were recorded for this clonotype. CDR3 region: CASSRTSGLLPGANVLTF. CDR3 nucleotides: TGTGCCAGCAGTCGGACTAGCGGACTCCTTCCTGGGGCCAACGTCCTGACTTTC. The chain uses TRBV12-3 or TRBV12-4 and TRBJ2-6; 10 nucleotides match TRBD2. Trimming removed 5 bases from V and 2 bases from J; junction bases left unmatched: 9. CDR3 size: 18 residues.

The rearrangement joins TRBV3-1 to TRBJ2-1; D is perhaps TRBD2 (5 bases). V shed 1 base and J shed 1 base, with 5 bases lying between them. The CDR3 spans 14 residues. Germline-derived CDR1 and CDR2 are LGHDT and YNNKEL (reference sequence). CDR3 amino acids: CASSQAGSYNEQFF. For the CDR3, the DNA is TGTGCCAGCAGCCAAGCGGGATCCTACAATGAGCAGTTCTTC.

V gene TRBV7-4 combines with J gene TRBJ2-1; D remains unclear. The V end lost 3 bases, the J end lost 15 bases, and 27 bases lay between the germline ends. CDR1 is SGHVT, CDR2 SQSDAQ, per germline. The CDR3 is 16 amino acids. The CDR3 region is CASSLLGISTYNDTFF. The DNA for the CDR3 is TGTGCCAGCAGCTTGTTGGGAATATCCACCTACAATGATACGTTCTTC.

The V call is TRBV25-1, the J call TRBJ2-2; TRBD2 agrees at 7 bases. The CDR3 spans 16 residues. Germline-derived CDR1 and CDR2 are MGHDK and SYGVNS. Germline trimming cut 7 bases from V and 4 bases from J; bases unmatched to any gene: 12. CDR3 protein: CASTGGFLAGTGELFF. CDR3 sequence (DNA): TGTGCCAGCACCGGGGGGTTTCTAGCAGGCACCGGGGAGCTGTTTTTT.

The chain recombines TRBV4-1 with TRBJ2-1; 8 bases fit TRBD1. Losses at the gene ends were 2 bases for V and 3 bases for J; bases not matched to a gene: 9. This CDR3 region has 17 residues. Germline V gene lookup returns CDR1 MGHRA and CDR2 YSYEKL. The CDR3 nucleotides read TGCGCCAGCAGCCAAAGCCTCAGGGGGCGGAACTACAATGAGCAGTTCTTC. Translation: CASSQSLRGRNYNEQFF.

This chain connects TRBV25-1 to TRBJ1-5; D perhaps matches TRBD1 (6 bases). In germline, CDR1 is MGHDK, CDR2 SYGVNS. V was cut by 1 base and J by 5 bases, with 9 bases left in between. The CDR3 has 14 amino acids. CDR3 region: CASSEFRGDQPQHF. The CDR3 DNA is TGTGCCAGCAGTGAATTCAGGGGAGATCAGCCCCAGCATTTT.

This chain joins TRBV5-5 and TRBJ2-5; D may be TRBD2 (6 bases). The V gene's germline CDR1 is SGHKS and CDR2 YYEKEE (reference sequence). Trimming stripped 6 bases from V and 2 bases from J, with 17 bases between. The length of the CDR3 is 15 residues. DNA of the CDR3: TGTGCCAGCACCTATACACGGGGGAGACAAGAGACCCAGTACTTC. Translated: CASTYTRGRQETQYF.

This clonotype has at least ten counts. This chain links TRBV14 with TRBJ2-5; 10 positions agree with TRBD2. V shed 2 bases, J shed 5 bases, and the junction held 14 bases outside the gene matches. This CDR3 is 18 amino acids long. CDR1 and CDR2 from the germline V gene are SGHDN and FVKESK. In DNA form, the CDR3 reads TGTGCCAGCAGCCAAAGGGGCTTGACTAGCGGGCAAAGGGAGACCCAGTACTTC. Translating it yields CASSQRGLTSGQRETQYF.

This clonotype showed up just once. The gene calls are TRBV20-1 and TRBJ2-1, with a weak D call TRBD2 (5 bases). The CDR3 length is 12 residues. V was shortened by 6 bases and J by 8 bases, with 14 bases between the two germline ends. Per the germline V gene, CDR1 is DFQATT and CDR2 is SNEGSKA (reference sequence). This CDR3 reads CSAPDSQDEQFF. DNA for the CDR3: TGCAGTGCCCCGGACTCCCAGGATGAGCAGTTCTTC.

The CDR3 DNA reads as TGTGCCAGCAGCGTAGGGGGAGGGCTAGGCGCCGGGGAGCTGTTTTTT. Translating it yields CASSVGGGLGAGELFF. The V call is TRBV9, the J call TRBJ2-2; 7 positions match TRBD2. Germline trimming cut 0 bases from V and 6 bases from J; bases unmatched to any gene: 8. The CDR3 consists of 16 residues. The germline gives CDR1 SGDLS, CDR2 YYNGEE. Full variable domain (outside the CDR3, taken from reference TRBV9 and TRBJ2-2): DSGVTQTPKHLITATGQRVTLRCSPRSGDLSVYWYQQSLDQGLQFLIQYYNGEERAKGNILERFSAQQFPDLHSELNLSSLELGDSALYFCASSVGGGLGAGELFFGEGSRLTVL.

This rearrangement joins TRBV7-9 to TRBJ1-4; no clear D gene. CDR1 is SEHNR, CDR2 FQNEAQ, per germline (reference sequence). This CDR3 is built from 16 residues. The V and J ends lost 0 bases and 8 bases respectively, with 16 bases between them. CDR3 protein: CASSLAPGQIEEKLFF. The CDR3 DNA follows: TGTGCCAGCAGCTTAGCACCCGGGCAGATAGAAGAAAAACTGTTTTTT.

This clonotype was counted only a few times. The chain carries TRBV7-9 and TRBJ2-7, with D tentatively TRBD1 (6 bases). Germline lookup yields CDR1 SEHNR and CDR2 FQNEAQ (reference sequence). The CDR3 length is 18 residues. Trimming pared 3 bases from V and 0 bases from J, leaving 21 bases between. DNA for the CDR3: TGTGCCAGCAGCTTTTTCCCCCGGACAGTGGATATCTCCTACGAGCAGTACTTC. Protein sequence: CASSFFPRTVDISYEQYF.

CDR3 sequence reads: CASSAPGSYEQYF. The CDR3 DNA sequence: TGTGCCAGCAGTGCGCCCGGATCCTACGAGCAGTACTTC. This chain connects TRBV12-3 or TRBV12-4 to TRBJ2-7, with no clear D. The length of the CDR3 is 13 residues. The V gene lost 5 bases and the J gene lost 1 base, with 9 bases spanning the gap.

The gene calls are TRBV12-3 or TRBV12-4 and TRBJ1-2; D is uncertain. The V end lost 5 bases, the J end lost 4 bases, and 17 bases lay between the germline ends. This CDR3 is built from 15 residues. The CDR3: CASSPLPAGPYGYTF. CDR3 bases: TGTGCCAGCAGTCCCCTCCCCGCAGGACCCTATGGCTACACCTTC.

The chain couples TRBV30 to TRBJ1-2; D gene unclear. The germline CDR1 and CDR2 sequences are GTSNPN and SVGIG (reference sequence). V lost 0 bases and J 3 bases, leaving 11 bases between the germline ends. The CDR3 has 14 amino acids. CDR3 in amino acids: CAWSVLANDYGYTF. CDR3 in DNA: TGTGCCTGGAGTGTACTCGCCAACGACTATGGCTACACCTTC.

This clonotype was counted only a few times. The chain links TRBV20-1 to TRBJ2-3; D uncertain. Germline V gene sequence: CDR1 DFQATT, CDR2 SNEGSKA (reference sequence). V lost 3 bases and J 2 bases, leaving 12 bases between the germline ends. This CDR3 contains 14 residues. Written as DNA, the CDR3 is TGCAGTGCTAGTGGTAGCTTCCTCACAGATACGCAGTATTTT. It translates to CSASGSFLTDTQYF.

Remarks on this clonotype: A read error may produce the germline difference seen at one junction end. The rearrangement joins TRBV7-4 to TRBJ2-1; the match to TRBD2 covers 10 bases. The length of the CDR3 is 15 residues. Germline lookup yields CDR1 SGHVT and CDR2 SQSDAQ. The CDR3 spells CASTPPRAGGGEKFF. CDR3 DNA: TGTGCCAGCACCCCTCCAAGAGCGGGGGGGGGTGAGAAGTTCTTC.

This clonotype was detected a few times. DNA of the CDR3: TGTGCCAGCAGCTTAGGTCCCGACAGGGGTTGGGACTATAGCAATCAGCCCCAGCATTTT. The encoded protein is CASSLGPDRGWDYSNQPQHF. V is TRBV11-3 and J is TRBJ1-5, with TRBD1 matching over 8 bases. The V gene end was trimmed by 1 base and the J gene end by 0 bases; junction bases not matched to a gene: 14. Germline lookup yields CDR1 SGHNT and CDR2 YENEEA. The CDR3 has 20 residues.

The sample holds a few counts of this clonotype. The V and J genes are TRBV7-9 and TRBJ1-2; 11 positions agree with TRBD1. The CDR3 has 14 amino acids. Germline lookup yields CDR1 SEHNR and CDR2 FQNEAQ (reference sequence). Germline trimming cut 5 bases from V and 8 bases from J; bases unmatched to any gene: 7. This chain's CDR3 is CASSQAGQGDGYTF. Written as DNA, the CDR3 is TGTGCCAGCAGCCAAGCGGGACAGGGGGACGGCTACACCTTC.

The chain couples TRBV11-2 to TRBJ2-1; 7 nucleotides agree with TRBD2. The CDR3 covers 19 residues. The germline gives CDR1 SGHAT, CDR2 FQNNGV. Trimming cost V 2 bases and J 0 bases; bases outside gene matches: 13. DNA for the CDR3: TGTGCCAGCAGCTTAACCAACGTGGGGGGGAGCATCTCCTACAATGAGCAGTTCTTC. This sequence encodes CASSLTNVGGSISYNEQFF.

The rearrangement joins TRBV7-3 to TRBJ2-7; D might be TRBD2 (6 bases). The CDR3 spans 14 residues. V was shortened by 3 bases and J by 6 bases, with 15 bases between the two germline ends. Germline-derived CDR1 and CDR2 are SGHTA and FQGTGA. The DNA for the CDR3 is TGTGCCAGCAGCTTTAGCGGATCCTCCGGCGAGCAGTACTTC. Translating gives CASSFSGSSGEQYF.

This chain links TRBV12-3 or TRBV12-4 with TRBJ2-6; 11 bases match TRBD2. The CDR3 totals 19 residues. Trimming took 4 bases from V and 0 from J; bases not matched to a gene: 8. The CDR3 protein is CASSYSGRGKSSGANVLTF. In DNA, the CDR3 is TGTGCCAGCAGTTATAGCGGGAGGGGGAAAAGCTCTGGGGCCAACGTCCTGACTTTC.

V usage is TRBV7-9 and J usage is TRBJ2-7; the D gene is possibly TRBD1 (6 bases). The length of the CDR3 is 14 residues. Germline-derived CDR1 and CDR2 are SEHNR and FQNEAQ (reference sequence). Trimming left V 5 bases short and J 0 bases short, with 11 bases between. The chain's CDR3 is CASSRRTASYEQYF. CDR3 nucleotides: TGTGCCAGCAGCCGCAGGACAGCCTCCTACGAGCAGTACTTC.

This clonotype has a handful of counts. The chain carries TRBV11-2 and TRBJ2-4; perhaps TRBD2 as D (6 bases). Trimming took off 3 bases at V and 3 bases at J, with 21 bases between the two ends. The germline CDR1 and CDR2 sequences are SGHAT and FQNNGV. The CDR3 sequence is 18 residues long. The CDR3 region is CASSFPPGRGRGKNIQYF. Written as DNA, the CDR3 is TGTGCCAGCAGCTTCCCCCCCGGGCGGGGTAGGGGCAAAAACATTCAGTACTTC.

The table lists this clonotype with a count of one. The chain employs TRBV7-4 and TRBJ1-2, with 7 nucleotides matching TRBD1. J gave up 6 bases and V 3 bases, and 4 bases lay outside the gene matches. Germline V lookup: CDR1 SGHVT, CDR2 SQSDAQ. The CDR3 spans 13 residues. Written as DNA, the CDR3 is TGTGCCAGCAGCTTGGGGACAGTAGATGGCTACACCTTC. This gives the protein CASSLGTVDGYTF.

The V gene is TRBV12-3 or TRBV12-4, the J gene TRBJ2-6; D is unclear. The CDR3 extends over 16 amino acids. V lost 8 bases to trimming and J lost 2 bases, with 16 bases between them. CDR3 nucleotides: TGTGCCAGCTCCCTGAGCTGGTTTACTGGGGCCAACGTCCTGACTTTC. Protein sequence: CASSLSWFTGANVLTF.

The chain employs TRBV10-3 and TRBJ1-2, with D uncertain. V lost 10 bases to trimming and J lost 3 bases, with 9 bases between them. Germline lookup yields CDR1 ENHRY and CDR2 SYGVKD. The CDR3 totals 11 residues. DNA for the CDR3: TGTGCCAGTAGAGTGGACTATGGCTACACCTTC. Its protein product is CASRVDYGYTF.

The gene calls are TRBV7-9 and TRBJ2-1; D remains ambiguous. Looked up from germline, CDR1 is SEHNR and CDR2 is FQNEAQ (reference sequence). V dropped 5 bases and J dropped 7 bases, with 18 bases sitting between them. The CDR3 consists of 15 residues. As DNA, the CDR3 is TGTGCCAGCAGCCTTCGGCTGAAAAGTTCAAATGAGCAGTTCTTC. Its protein product is CASSLRLKSSNEQFF.

On this clonotype: Since a much larger clone is just one base distant, this may be a read error. This chain uses TRBV7-4 with TRBJ2-1; the match to TRBD2 covers 10 bases. The CDR3 is 17 residues long. Germline V gene sequence: CDR1 SGHVT, CDR2 SQSDAQ. V lost 8 bases to trimming and J lost 4 bases; unmatched junction nucleotides: 14. The CDR3 DNA follows: TGTGCCAGCCATCGCATTTTAAGGACTAGCGGTTACAATGAGCAGTTCTTC. The encoded protein is CASHRILRTSGYNEQFF. Filled out from reference TRBV7-4 and TRBJ2-1, the complete variable domain reads GAGVSQSPRYKVAKRGRDVALRCDSISGHVTLYWYRQTLGQGSEVLTYSQSDAQRDKSGRPSGRFSAERPERSVSTLKIQRTEQGDSAVYLCASHRILRTSGYNEQFFGPGTRLTVL.

The gene calls are TRBV18 and TRBJ1-2; D is possibly TRBD1 (6 bases). Trimming left V 6 bases short and J 13 bases short, with 21 bases between. CDR1 and CDR2 from the germline V gene are KGHSH and LQKENI. The CDR3 loop spans 13 amino acids. This chain's CDR3 is CASSLTGPKDITF. In nucleotides, the CDR3 is TGTGCCAGCTCGCTGACAGGCCCTAAAGATATCACCTTC. The full variable domain, with the rest looked up from reference TRBV18 and TRBJ1-2, is NAGVMQNPRHLVRRRGQEARLRCSPMKGHSHVYWYRQLPEEGLKFMVYLQKENIIDESGMPKERFSAEFPKEGPSILRIQQVVRGDSAAYFCASSLTGPKDITFGSGTRLTVV.

The chain employs TRBV7-4 and TRBJ2-2; D tentatively reads TRBD1 or TRBD2 (5 bases each). This CDR3 is built from 15 residues. Between the trimmed V and J ends, which lost 2 bases and 4 bases, there was a span of 11 bases. Germline assignment: CDR1 SGHVT and CDR2 SQSDAQ. The CDR3 region has the DNA TGTGCCAGCAGCTTACAGCTCGGGACCACCGGGGAGCTGTTTTTT. Protein: CASSLQLGTTGELFF.